Shown below are 8 T cell receptor beta chains from a single sample sequenced in a study of a mutant IDH1 vaccine in newly diagnosed glioma (dated by TCRdb to the early 2020s). Library creation used the immunoSEQ multiplex PCR assay. Imported from immuneACCESS, the table was reduced by TCRdb to in-frame sequences with V and J called. These copies leave out some clones; in studies compared against another copy, an unresolved V gene accounts for under half, and the cause of the remainder is not known. The sample contains tens of thousands of clones, under 85% of them found a single time. Of the sample, over 4% falls within the top ten clones. The sample's time point, from its label and the paper: week 35, safety follow-up. Each vaccine dose was 300 ug of a 20-mer mutant IDH1 peptide in Montanide, given subcutaneously with topical imiquimod. Their specific antigens are unknown. Sequencing was performed on PBMCs, taken from a glioma patient whose treatment included an IDH1 peptide vaccine. The receptor source for this set is a man aged 50-59 years with glioma.

The gene calls are TRBV30 and TRBJ1-2; D may be TRBD1 (5 bases). The V end lost 8 bases, the J end lost 5 bases, and 12 bases lay between the germline ends. The length of the CDR3 is 11 residues. Per the germline V gene, CDR1 is GTSNPN and CDR2 is SVGIG (reference sequence). The CDR3 reads CAGYQGYGYTF. CDR3 DNA: TGTGCCGGGTACCAGGGTTATGGCTACACCTTC.

The chain combines TRBV2 with TRBJ1-5; D is undetermined. The ends were cut back, 3 bases at V and 3 bases at J, with 9 bases in the middle. Germline V gene lookup returns CDR1 SNHLY and CDR2 FYNNEI. This CDR3 comprises 14 residues. DNA for the CDR3: TGTGCCAGCAGTGACCGGGCTACCAATCAGCCCCAGCATTTT. This gives the protein CASSDRATNQPQHF.

This chain links TRBV7-9 with TRBJ2-7, with a weak D call TRBD2 (6 bases). The CDR3 contains 14 residues. Germline CDR1 SEHNR, CDR2 FQNEAQ (reference sequence). V was pared by 1 base and J by 2 bases, with 9 bases between. CDR3 in amino acids: CASSLGSGAYEQYF. CDR3 DNA: TGTGCCAGCAGCTTAGGTAGCGGCGCCTACGAGCAGTACTTC. Together with reference TRBV7-9 and TRBJ2-7, the CDR3 gives the full variable domain: DTGVSQNPRHKITKRGQNVTFRCDPISEHNRLYWYRQTLGQGPEFLTYFQNEAQLEKSRLLSDRFSAERPKGSFSTLEIQRTEQGDSAMYLCASSLGSGAYEQYFGPGTRLTVT.

This chain links TRBV18 with TRBJ1-1; D is ambiguous. Between the trimmed V and J ends, which lost 5 bases and 1 base, there was a span of 8 bases. Germline V CDR1 and CDR2: KGHSH, LQKENI. This CDR3 is built from 13 residues. The CDR3 loop is CASSTAENTEAFF. CDR3 sequence (DNA): TGTGCCAGCTCAACGGCGGAGAACACTGAAGCTTTCTTT.

The chain joins TRBV27 to TRBJ2-7, with D possibly matching TRBD2 (7 bases). The CDR3 length is 13 residues. Germline values: CDR1 MNHEY, CDR2 SMNVEV (reference sequence). V was pared by 3 bases and J by 4 bases, with 10 bases between. CDR3 nucleotide sequence: TGTGCCAGCAGTTTGGGGGGGCAATACGAGCAGTACTTC. Translated, it gives CASSLGGQYEQYF.

This rearrangement joins TRBV21-1 to TRBJ2-7; the DNA was not compared with TRBD1, the D call given in the table. TRBV21-1 is a listed pseudogene. The CDR3 contains 18 residues. The CDR3 here is CASSKRGGQGGIRNEQYF. The DNA of the CDR3 is TGTGCCAGCAGCAAAAGAGGGGGACAGGGGGGTATCAGGAACGAGCAGTACTTC.

This clone was seen more than once but under ten times. The chain links TRBV6-5 to TRBJ1-1, with D perhaps TRBD1 (5 bases). There are 14 residues in the CDR3. Trimming cost V 5 bases and J 1 base, with 11 bases left between them. Per the germline V gene, CDR1 is MNHEY and CDR2 is SVGAGI. In DNA form, the CDR3 reads TGTGCCAGCAGTAGGGGAGGATGGAACACTGAAGCTTTCTTT. It specifies CASSRGGWNTEAFF.

The V and J genes are TRBV7-8 and TRBJ1-1; 9 positions match TRBD1. Trimming took 5 bases from V and 5 from J; bases not matched to a gene: 9. Germline CDR1 reads SGHVS; CDR2 reads FQNEAQ. The CDR3 sequence is 15 residues long. CDR3 sequence reads: CASSLQGAGGTEAFF. DNA of the CDR3: TGTGCCAGCAGCCTACAGGGGGCAGGAGGGACTGAAGCTTTCTTT.